Listed below are T cell receptor beta chains from one sample, sequenced in a study of blood T cell repertoires in COVID-19. The method was immunoSEQ multiplex PCR; TCRdb's version includes in-frame clones alone and lacks a portion of them. The repertoire includes around 130,000 clones, more than 70% of them detected once, and 9.5% to 15% sits in the top ten. Sequencing was carried out using peripheral blood. These receptors came from a woman aged 25-40 years who had recovered from COVID-19. CDR3s include the opening cysteine and the closing phenylalanine or tryptophan. Fields, in order: V gene, clone size, D gene, J gene, CDR3 DNA, CDR3 protein. D genes are given only for firm matches. Clone sizes are given selectively: once, few, many, or a class where the clone is expanded.

V gene: TRBV10-3; clone size: NA; D gene: NA; J gene: TRBJ2-1; CDR3 DNA: TGTGCCATCAGTGAGTCAGGGAATAGCGGTGACAATGAGCAGTTCTTC; CDR3 protein: CAISESGNSGDNEQFF
V gene: TRBV5-4; clone size: NA; D gene: TRBD1; J gene: TRBJ2-1; CDR3 DNA: TGTGCCAGCAGCGACGGACAGGCCGAGCAGTTCTTC; CDR3 protein: CASSDGQAEQFF
V gene: TRBV6-5; clone size: NA; D gene: TRBD1; J gene: TRBJ1-2; CDR3 DNA: TGTGCCAGCCGAACAGGGGGAGCTAACTATGGCTACACCTTC; CDR3 protein: CASRTGGANYGYTF
V gene: TRBV4-2; clone size: few; D gene: TRBD1; J gene: TRBJ1-1; CDR3 DNA: TGTGCCAGCAGCCAACCCGACAGGGGGCCCTATGAAGCTTTCTTT; CDR3 protein: CASSQPDRGPYEAFF
V gene: TRBV6-5; clone size: NA; D gene: NA; J gene: TRBJ1-1; CDR3 DNA: TGTGCCAGCAGTCCACTGCCTTTGAGCACTGAAGCTTTCTTT; CDR3 protein: CASSPLPLSTEAFF
V gene: TRBV18; clone size: NA; D gene: TRBD1; J gene: TRBJ1-2; CDR3 DNA: TGTGCCAGCTCACCAGGGGGACAGAACTATGGCTACACCTTC; CDR3 protein: CASSPGGQNYGYTF
V gene: TRBV7-9; clone size: NA; D gene: NA; J gene: TRBJ2-2; CDR3 DNA: TGTGCCAGCAGGCCAGACGGGCAGGAGGGCGCGAACACCGGGGAGCTGTTTTTT; CDR3 protein: CASRPDGQEGANTGELFF
V gene: TRBV27; clone size: few; D gene: NA; J gene: TRBJ2-7; CDR3 DNA: TGTGCCAGCAGTTTATCCCAGAGACAGAATTACGAGCAGTACTTC; CDR3 protein: CASSLSQRQNYEQYF
V gene: TRBV29-1; clone size: NA; D gene: NA; J gene: TRBJ2-1; CDR3 DNA: TGCAGCGTTGGTTGGGGGGGCTTCAATGAGCAGTTCTTC; CDR3 protein: CSVGWGGFNEQFF
V gene: TRBV5-1; clone size: few; D gene: TRBD1; J gene: TRBJ2-2; CDR3 DNA: TGCGCCAGCAGCCCTAGACAGGGCTCCGGGGAGCTGTTTTTT; CDR3 protein: CASSPRQGSGELFF
V gene: TRBV13; clone size: NA; D gene: NA; J gene: TRBJ1-3; CDR3 DNA: TGTGCCAGCAGCGATACACAGGCGAACTCTGGAAACACCATATATTTT; CDR3 protein: CASSDTQANSGNTIYF
V gene: TRBV9; clone size: NA; D gene: NA; J gene: TRBJ2-1; CDR3 DNA: TGTGCCAGCAGCGTCCCCAAGGGGTCCCCAAGGTCCAATGAGCAGTTCTTC; CDR3 protein: CASSVPKGSPRSNEQFF
V gene: TRBV14; clone size: NA; D gene: TRBD2; J gene: TRBJ2-1; CDR3 DNA: TGTGCCAGCAGCCACACCCTTGGCGGGGGAAAGAATGAGCAGTTCTTC; CDR3 protein: CASSHTLGGGKNEQFF
V gene: TRBV19; clone size: NA; D gene: TRBD2; J gene: TRBJ2-6; CDR3 DNA: TGTGCCAGTAGTATGCTCCCCGCTAGCGGGAGCTCTGGGGCCAACGTCCTGACTTTC; CDR3 protein: CASSMLPASGSSGANVLTF
V gene: TRBV3-1/TRBV3-2; clone size: few; D gene: TRBD1; J gene: TRBJ1-6; CDR3 DNA: TGTGCCAGCAGCCAAAGCCGGGACAGGGCGCTGTCCTATAATTCACCCCTCCACTTT; CDR3 protein: CASSQSRDRALSYNSPLHF
V gene: TRBV2; clone size: NA; D gene: NA; J gene: TRBJ1-3; CDR3 DNA: TGTGCCAGCAGTGTCCGGCAGGACTCTGGAAACACCATATATTTT; CDR3 protein: CASSVRQDSGNTIYF
V gene: TRBV28; clone size: NA; D gene: NA; J gene: TRBJ1-1; CDR3 DNA: TGTGCCAGCCGCTTGGAGGGCGCCCCTGAAGCTTTCTTT; CDR3 protein: CASRLEGAPEAFF
V gene: TRBV2; clone size: NA; D gene: NA; J gene: TRBJ2-5; CDR3 DNA: TGTGCCAGCAGTCGAGCGGATAAAGAGACCCAGTACTTC; CDR3 protein: CASSRADKETQYF
V gene: TRBV12-3/TRBV12-4; clone size: NA; D gene: NA; J gene: TRBJ1-1; CDR3 DNA: TGTGCCAGCAGCCGGAACACTGAAGCTTTCTTT; CDR3 protein: CASSRNTEAFF
V gene: TRBV19; clone size: NA; D gene: TRBD2; J gene: TRBJ2-1; CDR3 DNA: TGTGCCAGTAGTAACGGGGGGACCTACAATGAGCAGTTCTTC; CDR3 protein: CASSNGGTYNEQFF
V gene: TRBV5-6; clone size: NA; D gene: TRBD1; J gene: TRBJ1-2; CDR3 DNA: TGTGCCAGCAGCTTACAGGGGGCCCCTTATGGCTACACCTTC; CDR3 protein: CASSLQGAPYGYTF
V gene: TRBV28; clone size: few; D gene: TRBD1; J gene: TRBJ2-7; CDR3 DNA: TGTGCCAGCAGTCCCCGGGACAGACTAATCTACGAGCAGTACTTC; CDR3 protein: CASSPRDRLIYEQYF
V gene: TRBV28; clone size: NA; D gene: TRBD2; J gene: TRBJ2-5; CDR3 DNA: TGTGCCAGCACCAGACTAGCGGGAGTGATAGAGACCCAGTACTTC; CDR3 protein: CASTRLAGVIETQYF
V gene: TRBV7-9; clone size: few; D gene: TRBD2; J gene: TRBJ2-1; CDR3 DNA: TGTGCCAGCAGCTTAGCGACTTTAGCGGGAGCCTGGGAGCAGTTCTTC; CDR3 protein: CASSLATLAGAWEQFF
V gene: TRBV5-1; clone size: NA; D gene: TRBD1; J gene: TRBJ1-2; CDR3 DNA: TGCGCCAGCAGCTTGTTCGAAGGGGGACAGCTTCTGGTGGAGGGCTACACCTTC; CDR3 protein: CASSLFEGGQLLVEGYTF
V gene: TRBV6-5; clone size: NA; D gene: TRBD2; J gene: TRBJ2-3; CDR3 DNA: TGTGCCAGCATGAGACTAGCTACCAACACAGATACGCAGTATTTT; CDR3 protein: CASMRLATNTDTQYF
V gene: TRBV7-5; clone size: NA; D gene: NA; J gene: TRBJ2-1; CDR3 DNA: TGTGCCAGAAGCACATACGGATGGCTAGCGGGAGTCAATGAGCAGTTCTTC; CDR3 protein: CARSTYGWLAGVNEQFF
V gene: TRBV18; clone size: NA; D gene: NA; J gene: TRBJ2-5; CDR3 DNA: TGTGCCAGCTCACCACAGGGAGGTGAGACCCAGTACTTC; CDR3 protein: CASSPQGGETQYF
V gene: TRBV10-1; clone size: NA; D gene: NA; J gene: TRBJ2-3; CDR3 DNA: TGCGCCAGCAAGGGGGATCAAGCCACAGATACGCAGTATTTT; CDR3 protein: CASKGDQATDTQYF
V gene: TRBV7-6; clone size: NA; D gene: TRBD2; J gene: TRBJ2-7; CDR3 DNA: TGTGCCAGCAGCTCCGAGACTAGCGGGAGTCGCTACGAGCAGTACTTC; CDR3 protein: CASSSETSGSRYEQYF
V gene: TRBV3-1/TRBV3-2; clone size: NA; D gene: NA; J gene: TRBJ2-3; CDR3 DNA: TGTGCCAGCAGCCAAGCGTGGGCGGGGGCCTTCACAGATACGCAGTATTTT; CDR3 protein: CASSQAWAGAFTDTQYF
V gene: TRBV7-3; clone size: NA; D gene: TRBD2; J gene: TRBJ2-1; CDR3 DNA: TGTGCCAGCAGGTTACCGGGACTAGCGTTCAATGAGCAGTTCTTC; CDR3 protein: CASRLPGLAFNEQFF
V gene: TRBV2; clone size: NA; D gene: NA; J gene: TRBJ2-5; CDR3 DNA: TGTGCCAGCAGTGAGGTTCGGGAATGGGAGACCCAGTACTTC; CDR3 protein: CASSEVREWETQYF
V gene: TRBV6-5; clone size: NA; D gene: NA; J gene: TRBJ2-7; CDR3 DNA: TGTGCCGGAATGCAGGACTACGAGCAGTACTTC; CDR3 protein: CAGMQDYEQYF
V gene: TRBV3-1/TRBV3-2; clone size: NA; D gene: NA; J gene: TRBJ1-6; CDR3 DNA: TGTGCCAGCAGCCAAGAGAGAGTTTCGCCCCTCCACTTT; CDR3 protein: CASSQERVSPLHF
V gene: TRBV27; clone size: NA; D gene: TRBD1; J gene: TRBJ2-4; CDR3 DNA: TGTGCCAGCAGTGTAATGACAGGGAAAAACATTCAGTACTTC; CDR3 protein: CASSVMTGKNIQYF
V gene: TRBV5-1; clone size: many; D gene: TRBD1; J gene: TRBJ1-3; CDR3 DNA: TGCGCCAGCAGAAGGGAGCCGGGACAGGAGCCCTTGGGAAACACCATATATTTT; CDR3 protein: CASRREPGQEPLGNTIYF
V gene: TRBV27; clone size: NA; D gene: TRBD2; J gene: TRBJ2-3; CDR3 DNA: TGTGCCAGCAGTTTCCTAGCGGGGGAATCAGATACGCAGTATTTT; CDR3 protein: CASSFLAGESDTQYF
V gene: TRBV6-5; clone size: NA; D gene: TRBD1; J gene: TRBJ2-5; CDR3 DNA: TGTGCCAGCAGTCGGACAGGGCTGGTCACCCAGTACTTC; CDR3 protein: CASSRTGLVTQYF
V gene: TRBV6-5; clone size: NA; D gene: NA; J gene: TRBJ1-1; CDR3 DNA: TGTGCCAGCAGGGTTGCAGGGTGGACTGAAGCTTTCTTT; CDR3 protein: CASRVAGWTEAFF
V gene: TRBV7-2; clone size: NA; D gene: NA; J gene: TRBJ2-7; CDR3 DNA: TGTGCCAGCAGTCCCTGGGGCGGCTACGAGCAGTACTTC; CDR3 protein: CASSPWGGYEQYF
V gene: TRBV6-5; clone size: NA; D gene: TRBD1; J gene: TRBJ1-4; CDR3 DNA: TGTGCCAGCAGTACACAGGGGGCTGCTAATGAAAAACTGTTTTTT; CDR3 protein: CASSTQGAANEKLFF
V gene: TRBV7-2; clone size: NA; D gene: TRBD1; J gene: TRBJ2-2; CDR3 DNA: TGTGCCAGCAGCCTCCGAACAGGGGACACCGGGGAGCTGTTTTTT; CDR3 protein: CASSLRTGDTGELFF
V gene: TRBV5-6; clone size: NA; D gene: NA; J gene: TRBJ2-1; CDR3 DNA: TGTGCCAGCAGCTTGGAAGCGGCAGGATTTACCTACAATGAGCAGTTCTTC; CDR3 protein: CASSLEAAGFTYNEQFF
V gene: TRBV28; clone size: few; D gene: TRBD1; J gene: TRBJ1-5; CDR3 DNA: TGTGCCAGCAGCTCCGACAGGGAGAATCAGCCCCAGCATTTT; CDR3 protein: CASSSDRENQPQHF
V gene: TRBV4-1; clone size: NA; D gene: NA; J gene: TRBJ2-7; CDR3 DNA: TGCGCCAGCAGCCAAGTCGGGACTGGGGCCCACGAGCAGTACTTC; CDR3 protein: CASSQVGTGAHEQYF